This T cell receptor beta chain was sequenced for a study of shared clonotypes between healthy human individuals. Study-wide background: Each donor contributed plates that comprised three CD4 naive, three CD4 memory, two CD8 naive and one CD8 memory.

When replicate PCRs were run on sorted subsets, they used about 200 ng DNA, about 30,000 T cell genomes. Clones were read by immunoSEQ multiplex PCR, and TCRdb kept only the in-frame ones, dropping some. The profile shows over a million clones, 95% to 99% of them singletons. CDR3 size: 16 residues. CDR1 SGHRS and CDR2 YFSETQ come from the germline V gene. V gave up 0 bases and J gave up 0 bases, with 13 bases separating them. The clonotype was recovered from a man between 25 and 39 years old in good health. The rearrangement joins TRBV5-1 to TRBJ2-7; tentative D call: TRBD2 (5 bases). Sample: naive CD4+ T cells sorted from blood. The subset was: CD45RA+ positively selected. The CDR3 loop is CASSLAGGGVSYEQYF. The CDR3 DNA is TGCGCCAGCAGCTTGGCCGGCGGAGGAGTCTCCTACGAGCAGTACTTC.